What follows are 7 T cell receptor beta chains derived from one specimen sequenced in a study of OX40 agonist ivuxolimab in advanced cancers. The assay was immunoSEQ multiplex PCR, and TCRdb's table has in-frame clones only and misses some. The sample contains about 120,000 clones, over 85% of which appear only once. The sequences come from CD4+ or CD8+ T cells sorted from blood, collected in a trial of the OX40 agonist ivuxolimab. The receptors here all came from an adult with an advanced solid tumor such as melanoma, head and neck, liver or kidney cancer.

The CDR3 DNA follows: TGTGCCAGCAGTGGTGCGACTAGCGGGGGGCGAGAGACCCAGTACTTC. Its protein is CASSGATSGGRETQYF. V usage is TRBV6-1 and J usage is TRBJ2-5; TRBD2 aligns across 13 bases. This CDR3 region has 16 residues. With V trimmed by 4 bases and J by 4 bases, 6 bases remained unmatched. The germline CDR1 and CDR2 sequences are MNHNS and SASEGT.

The gene calls are TRBV7-2 and TRBJ2-7; 7 bases match TRBD1. V was pared by 0 bases and J by 1 base, with 12 bases of the junction left unmatched. This CDR3 region has 18 residues. CDR1 SGHTA and CDR2 FQGNSA come from the germline V gene. Here the CDR3 reads CASSLAVATGRNSYEQYF. CDR3 in DNA: TGTGCCAGCAGCTTAGCGGTTGCGACAGGGCGAAATTCCTACGAGCAGTACTTC.

This chain connects TRBV28 to TRBJ2-2; D not resolved. The germline gives CDR1 MDHEN, CDR2 SYDVKM. The CDR3 runs to 14 residues. Trimming shortened V by 9 bases and J by 5 bases, and 16 bases separated the two germline ends. The CDR3 nucleotides read TGTGCCAGTTCTTACTGGGTCGGGACCGGGGAGCTGTTTTTT. Protein: CASSYWVGTGELFF.

This clone was observed once. The chain employs TRBV14 and TRBJ1-2; a possible D gene is TRBD1 (5 bases). CDR3 length: 16 amino acids. Per germline, CDR1 SGHDN and CDR2 FVKESK. Trimming removed 4 bases from V and 8 bases from J, with 23 bases in between. CDR3 sequence (DNA): TGTGCCAGCAGCCCCCCCCCGCCGGGGGTCCCGTGCGGCTACACCTTC. Translation gives CASSPPPPGVPCGYTF. Full variable domain (outside the CDR3, taken from reference TRBV14 and TRBJ1-2): EAGVTQFPSHSVIEKGQTVTLRCDPISGHDNLYWYRRVMGKEIKFLLHFVKESKQDESGMPNNRFLAERTGGTYSTLKVQPAELEDSGVYFCASSPPPPGVPCGYTFGSGTRLTVV.

The chain links TRBV7-9 to TRBJ1-2; tentatively, D is TRBD1 (5 bases). Germline V gives CDR1 SEHNR, CDR2 FQNEAQ (reference sequence). V gave up 3 bases and J gave up 4 bases, with 18 bases separating them. This CDR3 is 16 amino acids long. The CDR3 reads CASSLAGTTGAYGYTF. CDR3 bases: TGTGCCAGCAGCTTGGCCGGGACGACGGGTGCCTATGGCTACACCTTC.

The CDR3 region is CASTLSGSSYEQYF. CDR3 DNA sequence: TGTGCCAGCACCCTTAGCGGGAGCTCCTACGAGCAGTACTTC. The chain is built from TRBV25-1 and TRBJ2-7; 9 bases are a match to TRBD2. Germline lookup yields CDR1 MGHDK and CDR2 SYGVNS. V lost 7 bases to trimming and J lost 0 bases; unmatched junction nucleotides: 4. CDR3 size: 14 residues.

This clone was counted between two and nine times. The CDR3 sequence: CASREAGQAGGEQYF. The CDR3, as DNA: TGTGCCAGCAGGGAGGCCGGACAGGCGGGCGGCGAGCAGTACTTC. The chain employs TRBV6-5 and TRBJ2-7, with 7 bases identical to TRBD1. The CDR3 is 15 residues long. With 6 bases clipped from V and 6 bases from J, the junction kept 14 bases outside the gene matches. The V gene's germline CDR1 is MNHEY and CDR2 SVGAGI.